Following are 5 T cell receptor beta chains from one sample sequenced in a study of radiotherapy plus CTLA-4 blockade in lung cancer. Data came from immunoSEQ multiplex PCR; TCRdb stores just in-frame clones and leaves some out. Here the sample spans 43,000 or so clones, roughly 76% being singletons. Sequencing used peripheral blood, obtained from a patient treated with radiotherapy plus ipilimumab. These receptors originate from a human donor with non-small cell lung cancer who had a complete response to radiotherapy plus ipilimumab.

The chain combines TRBV18 with TRBJ1-2, with 8 bases matching TRBD1. V lost 0 bases and J lost 5; bases outside the gene matches: 8. The CDR3 spans 16 residues. Germline V gene data show CDR1 as KGHSH and CDR2 as LQKENI. The CDR3 DNA reads as TGTGCCAGCTCACCACCGTTGGCAGGGGGCTGGTATGGCTACACCTTC. Translating gives CASSPPLAGGWYGYTF. The whole variable domain, filled in from reference TRBV18 and TRBJ1-2, reads NAGVMQNPRHLVRRRGQEARLRCSPMKGHSHVYWYRQLPEEGLKFMVYLQKENIIDESGMPKERFSAEFPKEGPSILRIQQVVRGDSAAYFCASSPPLAGGWYGYTFGSGTRLTVV.

V usage is TRBV23-1 and J usage is TRBJ1-2, with D perhaps matching TRBD1 (6 bases). TRBV23-1 is an ORF for which the function is uncertain. The CDR3 contains 16 residues. V lost 6 bases to trimming and J lost 1 base, with 18 bases between them. The CDR3 spells CASSEKFIQGNYGYTF. DNA of the CDR3: TGCGCCAGCAGCGAAAAATTCATACAGGGTAACTATGGCTACACCTTC.

The gene calls are TRBV18 and TRBJ2-5; 10 nucleotides match TRBD1. V dropped 6 bases and J dropped 2; count of bases not matched to a gene: 9. The CDR3 covers 16 residues. The germline gives CDR1 KGHSH, CDR2 LQKENI. CDR3 in amino acids: CASSSRDRGWQETQYF. For the CDR3, the DNA is TGTGCCAGCTCCTCCCGGGACAGGGGATGGCAAGAGACCCAGTACTTC.

The chain uses TRBV5-6 and TRBJ1-2, with a weak D call TRBD1 (5 bases). The ends were cut back, 4 bases at V and 5 bases at J, with 15 bases in the middle. CDR3 length equals 14 residues. Germline CDR1 reads SGHDT; CDR2 reads YYEEEE. CDR3 nucleotide sequence: TGTGCCAGCAGCCAACGGCAGGGACTTTATGGCTACACCTTC. Translation: CASSQRQGLYGYTF.

The chain joins TRBV11-3 to TRBJ2-5; D is perhaps TRBD1 (5 bases). The CDR3 is 15 residues long. The V end was cut by 1 base, the J end by 2 bases, with 11 bases between. The germline CDR1 and CDR2 sequences are SGHNT and YENEEA. CDR3 loop: CASSLGTGRQETQYF. The CDR3 coding sequence is TGTGCCAGCAGCTTAGGCACAGGTCGACAAGAGACCCAGTACTTC. The full variable domain, with the rest looked up from reference TRBV11-3 and TRBJ2-5, is EAGVVQSPRYKIIEKKQPVAFWCNPISGHNTLYWYLQNLGQGPELLIRYENEEAVDDSQLPKDRFSAERLKGVDSTLKIQPAELGDSAVYLCASSLGTGRQETQYFGPGTRLLVL.